This entry is about one TCR beta chain. Which antigen it targets is not known. The data stem from a study of cytomegalovirus exposure and HLA in healthy donors (dated by TCRdb to between 2016 and 2019). At the level of the whole study: An earlier analysis of approximately 640 of the donors reported 276 Gb of sequence data and 100 million to 140 million unique TCR beta sequences from about 200 million T cells. Around 320 gigabases of sequencing data and tens of millions of unique TCR sequences were included in an early release covering under 650 HLA-typed donors. Of the approximately 400 genotyped donors, around 81% fell in the genetic ancestry cluster associated with self-reported Caucasian donors. The study aimed to test whether cataloging public T cell receptors could reveal signatures of past pathogen exposure. Using immunosequencing, the study profiled T cell repertoires from 550 to 750 subjects and related those repertoires to cytomegalovirus serostatus. Along with the roughly 670-subject first cohort, a separate validation cohort of some 130 different subjects was used. To predict cytomegalovirus infection status, the study combined high-throughput TCR immunosequencing, statistical association of individual TCRs with disease status, and machine learning. In a later analysis, previously published TCR beta repertoires from 666 donors were re-analyzed and high-resolution HLA genotyping was added so that TCR occurrence patterns could be studied. In the later analysis, no new phenotypic data were used to find candidate immune exposures; instead, reliance was placed on TCR beta sequences and their occurrence across donors. An earlier analysis of nearly 600 of the donors applied high-throughput TCR beta sequencing to assess whether each TCR beta V gene segment acted as functional or pseudogenic. Donor age, sex, ethnicity and CMV serostatus were compiled alongside the repertoire data. A later genetic analysis took genome-wide SNP genotypes for about three fifths of the roughly 700 donors and used that subset as a discovery cohort. Every repertoire in the discovery cohort had been generated on one and the same sequencing platform. HLA typing covered class I and class II loci at four-digit resolution. The number of typed donors differed by locus: about 620-640 for A, B, C, DRB1 and DQB1; some 500 for DQA1; fewer than 610 for DPA1; and about 450 for DPB1. Roughly 5 DR-DQ haplotypes were handled as single units for association and clustering, since linkage in the cohort was strong. Among roughly 370 genotyped donors of the cohort, an average of approximately 230,000 unique TCR beta nucleotide sequences were sequenced per donor, roughly 18% of them non-productive. What the study reported, not specific to this receptor: Correlated functional status among segregating V segments might be attributable to linkage disequilibrium, but an unknown experimental factor could not be ruled out. A further reported finding was that TCR beta sequences accurately predicted the HLA-A and HLA-B alleles for most subjects in the first cohort. An earlier analysis of 587 of the donors showed that most TCR beta V segments appeared in productive rearrangements either about 87% or about 30% of the time, which broadly matched IMGT annotations. A later analysis found that most CMV-associated TCR beta chains appeared HLA-restricted, with HLA associations seemingly driven largely by CMV exposure. Cytomegalovirus status was reported to be diagnosed by the classifier with high specificity and sensitivity in both the original and validation cohorts. At a false discovery rate of 0.05, a later analysis linked around 17,000 TCR beta sequences to specific HLA alleles. In a later analysis, HLA-associated TCR beta chains were found to be more clonally expanded and to have lower generation probabilities than equally common non-associated chains. About 17 rarely observed V segments, including chromosome 9 orphons, were excluded from the earlier analysis of about 610 of the donors because counts were too low. According to the authors, the approach could potentially be generalized to other disease states and immunological phenotypes. While some public TCRs were present in many individuals, most TCR sequences turned up only very rarely across donors. Some IMGT-functional V segments, including TRBV6-2 and TRBV6-3, could not be told apart with the 87-base-pair reads, so those segments were excluded. This cohort had only TCR beta chains sequenced, and the lack of alpha or paired-chain data limited which features could be detected. When HLA alleles, especially DR and DQ, strongly co-occurred, TCR associations were difficult to assign to individual alleles. Because HLA typing was missing for some donors at each locus, association tests included only the typed subset. The study gave a list of around 170 TCR beta chains associated with cytomegalovirus. A cluster of highly shared sequence variants was judged likely to represent a technical artifact of the sequencing pipeline. For the cohort, immune exposure information was limited to CMV serostatus. A later genetic analysis reported fewer N-insertions in productive TCRs among donors in an Asian-associated ancestry cluster than the roughly 700-donor mean. In a later analysis, the rate of TCR association differed among HLA loci, with DRB1 alleles having the most associated TCRs and HLA-C alleles having the fewest. According to a later analysis, parvovirus B19, influenza, CMV and Epstein-Barr virus appeared linked to several top co-occurrence clusters. In a later genetic analysis, a missense DCLRE1C variant was associated with V-gene and J-gene trimming of TCR beta chains, and the association was replicated in an independent cohort. Roughly uniform sequencing depth across donors was assumed in presence/absence analyses, although this assumption may not hold. Three of the identified cytomegalovirus-associated TCR beta chains were confirmed in vitro to be specific for cytomegalovirus antigens.

Library method: the immunoSEQ multiplex PCR assay. The multiplex PCR relied on a mix of 60 forward primers for TCR Vbeta segments and 13 reverse primers for TCR Jbeta segments. The CDR3 region of rearranged TCR beta genes was amplified from genomic DNA by a multiplex PCR assay. On the Illumina HiSeq System, the amplified TCR beta libraries were sequenced as 87-base-pair reads. On the study's bioinformatics: A later analysis counted around 72 million unique TCR beta chains across the 500 to 850 repertoires, and roughly 9.9 million of these chains were shared by at least two donors. A nearest-neighbor algorithm error-corrected the raw reads and collapsed the reads into unique sequences, merging closely related sequences to remove PCR and sequencing errors. To assign V, D and J gene segments, CDR3 sequences were aligned to IMGT reference sequences. For a sequence to be retained, a match of at least six nucleotides was required to both a V gene segment and a J gene segment. A rearrangement counted as productive if the CDR3 had no stop codons and remained in frame with V and J, and every other rearrangement counted as non-productive. Following IMGT convention, CDR3 was defined as the stretch from the second conserved V-encoded cysteine to the conserved J-encoded phenylalanine. Sequences without an unambiguous match to a single V gene segment were excluded from the earlier analysis of 450 to 650 of the donors. In an earlier analysis of more than 500 of the donors, a V segment was called functional when productive rearrangements were above 56.7%, and segregating when the standard deviation between donors exceeded 5%. A statistical classification framework was built for diagnosing cytomegalovirus status from the catalog of TCR beta chain sequences. A later analysis assigned V and J genes by comparing TCR nucleotide sequences with IMGT/GENE-DB human TR gene sequences. A later analysis assigned CDR3 sequences and most-parsimonious VDJ recombination scenarios with the TCRdist pipeline. In a later analysis, each TCR beta chain was defined by its CDR3 amino acid sequence together with its V-gene family, and reads lacking a unique V-gene family were excluded. In a later analysis, fewer than 600 highly shared, low-generation-probability nucleotide sequences were removed to address suspected cross-contamination and a sequencing artifact. A later analysis calculated a clonal expansion index for each public chain from normalized within-repertoire ranks of inferred template counts. Generation probabilities in a later analysis came from a VDJ recombination model fitted to out-of-frame rearrangements, and those results were checked against IGoR. In a later analysis, TCR-TCR, TCR-HLA and TCR-CMV co-occurrence was scored with hypergeometric tests, and a repertoire-size bias correction was applied to TCR pairs. A later analysis estimated false discovery rates by permuting HLA or CMV assignments 20 times. In a later analysis, co-occurring TCRs were grouped using DBSCAN, and TCRdist sequence similarity was added for clustering within HLA-allele-positive subsets. Repertoires with fewer than 30,000 or more than 120,000 public chains were left out of co-occurrence clustering, as were four to six repertoires with anomalous nucleotide sharing. TCRdb holds this immuneACCESS table with in-frame rearrangements only. Some clones are missing; in checked studies, unresolved V genes explain under half, and the rest has no known cause. V and J calls and clone size are those listed in that table; D and trimming were worked out from the DNA. This sample's table lists roughly 76,000 clones. Of the sample, about 2.4% is held by the ten largest clones.

Measured from the cysteine to the phenylalanine, the CDR3 is 15 residues long. Only the CDR3 DNA stays, 45 bases, in frame from base 1. The germline V gene encodes CDR1 LGHNA and CDR2 YSLEER. At the junction V is shortened by 0 bases and J by 2 bases; bases outside the gene matches: 4. The cohort comprised some 700 healthy bone marrow donors. At the time of sampling, every cohort member was nominally healthy, though immune exposures that went unrecorded were likely present. The donor tested CMV seropositive, placing the donor among the roughly 300 seropositive members of the cohort. Each donor provided a peripheral blood sample, and peripheral blood mononuclear cells were used for TCR beta sequencing. Genomic DNA extraction from the blood cell samples was performed with the Qiagen DNeasy Blood Extraction Kit.

The sequencing sample was made of PBMCs. The chain joins TRBV4-3 to TRBJ2-7, with 7 bases matching TRBD2. The clonotype originates from a female donor in good health and CMV-seropositive. The CDR3: CASSQDWEGPYEQYF. Read as DNA, the sequence is TGCGCCAGCAGCCAAGATTGGGAGGGCCCCTACGAGCAGTACTTC.